The T cell receptor beta chain described here comes from a study of CXCR3-negative and CXCR3-positive naive CD8 T cells. As for the study in general: For each library, about 1.5 +/- 0.3 million TRB reads were obtained, roughly 130 million in total. Study-wide findings and caveats: Memory CD8+ cells had much lower diversity, and both naive subsets had comparably high diversity. CXCR3-negative and CXCR3-positive naive cells shared comparable TRBV-TRBJ usage, but memory cells did not. The TRB CDR3s that CXCR3-positive naive cells carried were more hydrophobic than those of CXCR3-negative naive cells.

Worth noting for this clonotype: Antigen unknown.

Phenotypically, naive CD8+ T cells corresponded to CD45RO-CCR7+CD27+CD95-. Germline V gene data show CDR1 as LGHDT and CDR2 as YNNKEL (reference sequence). CDR3 length: 14 residues. Each TRB cDNA library was prepared by 5' RACE (with UMI labels). TCRdb reprocessed the 5' RACE reads, keeping one entry per CDR3 protein, no DNA. The sample data list some 140,000 distinct CDR3 sequences. The sample was naive CXCR3+ CD8+ T cells from blood. Subset specified: CD45RO-CCR7+CD27+CD95- naive CD8+ T cells expressing CXCR3 (TNR3+). The chain uses TRBV3-1 and TRBJ2-1; checking the TCRdb D call of TRBD2 is not possible without DNA. This TCR derives from a human donor in good health. Some clones in this sample may be carry-over from other donors' samples. The chain's CDR3 is CASSQVEGYNEQFF.